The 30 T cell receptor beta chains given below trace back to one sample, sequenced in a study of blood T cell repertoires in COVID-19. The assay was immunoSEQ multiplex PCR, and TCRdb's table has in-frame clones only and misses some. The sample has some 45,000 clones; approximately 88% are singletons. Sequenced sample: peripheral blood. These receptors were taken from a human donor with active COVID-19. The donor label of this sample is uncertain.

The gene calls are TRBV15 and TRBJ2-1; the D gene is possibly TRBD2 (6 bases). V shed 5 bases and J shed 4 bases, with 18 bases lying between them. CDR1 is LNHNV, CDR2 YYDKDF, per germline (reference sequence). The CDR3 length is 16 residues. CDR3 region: CATSVKTGTRYNEQFF. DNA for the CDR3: TGTGCCACCAGCGTCAAGACCGGGACTCGTTACAATGAGCAGTTCTTC.

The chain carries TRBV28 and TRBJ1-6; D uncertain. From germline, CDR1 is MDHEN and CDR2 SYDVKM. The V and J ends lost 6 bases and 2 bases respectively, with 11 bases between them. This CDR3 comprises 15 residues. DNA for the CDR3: TGTGCCAGCAGCAAAACAGCAACCTATAATTCACCCCTCCACTTT. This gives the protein CASSKTATYNSPLHF. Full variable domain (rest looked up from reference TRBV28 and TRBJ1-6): DVKVTQSSRYLVKRTGEKVFLECVQDMDHENMFWYRQDPGLGLRLIYFSYDVKMKEKGDIPEGYSVSREKKERFSLILESASTNQTSMYLCASSKTATYNSPLHFGNGTRLTVT.

CDR3 in amino acids: CASSKLGGADHRSELFF. CDR3 nucleotide sequence: TGTGCCAGCAGCAAACTCGGAGGGGCAGACCACCGTTCGGAACTGTTTTTT. The V and J genes are TRBV7-9 and TRBJ1-4; D might be TRBD1 (5 bases). The germline V gene encodes CDR1 SEHNR and CDR2 FQNEAQ (reference sequence). This CDR3 has 17 amino acids. The V gene lost 5 bases and the J gene lost 12 bases, with 28 bases spanning the gap.

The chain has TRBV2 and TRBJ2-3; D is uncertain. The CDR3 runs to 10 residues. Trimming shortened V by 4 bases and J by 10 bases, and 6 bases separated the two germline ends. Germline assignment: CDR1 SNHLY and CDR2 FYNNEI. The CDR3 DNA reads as TGTGCCAGCAGTGTTCATGCGCAGTATTTT. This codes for CASSVHAQYF. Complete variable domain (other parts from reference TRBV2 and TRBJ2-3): EPEVTQTPSHQVTQMGQEVILRCVPISNHLYFYWYRQILGQKVEFLVSFYNNEISEKSEIFDDQFSVERPDGSNFTLKIRSTKLEDSAMYFCASSVHAQYFGPGTRLTVL.

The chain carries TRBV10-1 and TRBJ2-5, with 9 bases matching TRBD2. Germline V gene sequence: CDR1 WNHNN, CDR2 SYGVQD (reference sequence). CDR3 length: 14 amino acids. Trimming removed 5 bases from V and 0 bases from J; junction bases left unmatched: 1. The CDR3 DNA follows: TGCGCCAGCAGTCGCGGGGGGGACCAAGAGACCCAGTACTTC. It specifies CASSRGGDQETQYF.

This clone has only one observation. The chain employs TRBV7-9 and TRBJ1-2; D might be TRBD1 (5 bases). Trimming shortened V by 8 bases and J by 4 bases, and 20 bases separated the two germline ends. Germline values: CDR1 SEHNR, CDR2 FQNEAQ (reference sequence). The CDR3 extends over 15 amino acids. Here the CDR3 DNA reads TGTGCCAGCGGATCTGAAATAAGGGGTTTCTATGGCTACACCTTC. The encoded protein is CASGSEIRGFYGYTF.

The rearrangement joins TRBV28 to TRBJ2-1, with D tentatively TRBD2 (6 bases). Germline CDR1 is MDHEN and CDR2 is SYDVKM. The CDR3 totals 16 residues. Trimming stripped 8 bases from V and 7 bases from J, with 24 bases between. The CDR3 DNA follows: TGTGCCAGCTCGAACATCGGGACTTCTAAGTCGAATGAGCAGTTCTTC. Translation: CASSNIGTSKSNEQFF.

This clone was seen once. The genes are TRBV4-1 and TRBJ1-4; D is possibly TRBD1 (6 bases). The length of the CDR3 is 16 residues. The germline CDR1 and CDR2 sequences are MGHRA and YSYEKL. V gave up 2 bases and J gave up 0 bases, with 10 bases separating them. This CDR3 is CASSQSGDPTNEKLFF. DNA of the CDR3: TGCGCCAGCAGCCAATCAGGGGATCCAACTAATGAAAAACTGTTTTTT.

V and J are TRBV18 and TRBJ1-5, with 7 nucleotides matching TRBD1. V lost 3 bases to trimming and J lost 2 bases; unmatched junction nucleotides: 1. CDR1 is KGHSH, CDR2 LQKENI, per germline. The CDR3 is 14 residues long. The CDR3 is CASSPDRGNQPQHF. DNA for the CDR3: TGTGCCAGCTCACCTGACAGGGGCAATCAGCCCCAGCATTTT.

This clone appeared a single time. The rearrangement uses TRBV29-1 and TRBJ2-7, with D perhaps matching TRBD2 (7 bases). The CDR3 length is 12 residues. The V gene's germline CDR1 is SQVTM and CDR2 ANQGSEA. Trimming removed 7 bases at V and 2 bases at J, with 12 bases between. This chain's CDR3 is CSAAGDTYEQYF. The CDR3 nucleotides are TGCAGCGCCGCGGGGGACACCTACGAGCAGTACTTC.

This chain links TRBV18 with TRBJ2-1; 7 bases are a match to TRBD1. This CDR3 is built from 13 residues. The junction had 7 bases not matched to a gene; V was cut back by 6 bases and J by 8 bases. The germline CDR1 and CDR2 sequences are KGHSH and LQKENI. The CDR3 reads CASSQDRDHEQFF. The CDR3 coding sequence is TGTGCCAGCTCGCAAGACAGGGATCATGAGCAGTTCTTC.

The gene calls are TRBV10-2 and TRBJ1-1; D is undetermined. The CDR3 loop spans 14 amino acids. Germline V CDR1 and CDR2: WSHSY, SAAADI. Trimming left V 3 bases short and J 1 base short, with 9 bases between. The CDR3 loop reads CASSDRSGNTEAFF. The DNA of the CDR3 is TGCGCCAGCAGTGATAGGTCGGGGAACACTGAAGCTTTCTTT.

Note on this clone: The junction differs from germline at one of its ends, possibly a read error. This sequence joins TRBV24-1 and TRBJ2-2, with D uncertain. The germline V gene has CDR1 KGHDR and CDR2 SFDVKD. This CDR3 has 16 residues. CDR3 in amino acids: CATSDPGPRNAGELFF. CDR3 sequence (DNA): TGTGCCACCAGTGATCCGGGTCCTCGGAACGCCGGGGAGCTGTTTTTT.

In nucleotides, the CDR3 is TGTGCCAGCAGCTTGTCTCCGGGATTTGGTGAGCAGTACTTC. Translating it yields CASSLSPGFGEQYF. The V and J genes are TRBV5-8 and TRBJ2-7; maybe TRBD2 (5 bases). Germline CDR1 SGHTS, CDR2 YDEGEE. The CDR3 totals 14 residues. V was pared by 1 base and J by 7 bases, with 15 bases between. Full variable domain (remainder filled in from reference TRBV5-8 and TRBJ2-7): EAGVTQSPTHLIKTRGQQATLRCSPISGHTSVYWYQQALGLGLQFLLWYDEGEERNRGNFPPRFSGRQFPNYSSELNVNALELEDSALYLCASSLSPGFGEQYFGPGTRLTVT.

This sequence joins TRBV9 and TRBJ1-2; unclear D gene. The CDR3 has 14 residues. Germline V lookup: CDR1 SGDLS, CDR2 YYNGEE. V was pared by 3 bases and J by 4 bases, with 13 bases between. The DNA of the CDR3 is TGTGCCAGCAGCGAGGGAGGAGTTCCCTATGGCTACACCTTC. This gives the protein CASSEGGVPYGYTF.

The CDR3 protein is CASTPGPGNTIYF. CDR3 DNA sequence: TGTGCCAGCACCCCAGGCCCCGGAAACACCATATATTTT. The rearrangement uses TRBV28 and TRBJ1-3, with unresolved D. CDR1 MDHEN and CDR2 SYDVKM come from the germline V gene. This CDR3 spans 13 amino acids. V gave up 7 bases and J gave up 4 bases, with 11 bases separating them.

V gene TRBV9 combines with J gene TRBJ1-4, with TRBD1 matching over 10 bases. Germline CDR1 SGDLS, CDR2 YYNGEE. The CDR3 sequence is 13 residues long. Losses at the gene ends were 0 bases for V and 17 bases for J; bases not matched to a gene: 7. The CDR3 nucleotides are TGTGCCAGCAGCGTAGCCGGGACAGGGGAGGTTTTTTTT. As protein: CASSVAGTGEVFF.

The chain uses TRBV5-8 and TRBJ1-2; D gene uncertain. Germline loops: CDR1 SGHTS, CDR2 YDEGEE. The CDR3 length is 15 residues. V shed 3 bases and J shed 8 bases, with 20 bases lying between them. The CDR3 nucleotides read TGTGCCAGCAGCTCTACTAGTGGACTGAGATCCGGCTACACCTTC. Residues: CASSSTSGLRSGYTF. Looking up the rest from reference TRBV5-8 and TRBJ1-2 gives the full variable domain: EAGVTQSPTHLIKTRGQQATLRCSPISGHTSVYWYQQALGLGLQFLLWYDEGEERNRGNFPPRFSGRQFPNYSSELNVNALELEDSALYLCASSSTSGLRSGYTFGSGTRLTVV.

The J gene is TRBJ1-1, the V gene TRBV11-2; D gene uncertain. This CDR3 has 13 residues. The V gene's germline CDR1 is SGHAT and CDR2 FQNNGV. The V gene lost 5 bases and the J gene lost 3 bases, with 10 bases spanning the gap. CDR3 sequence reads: CASSLRSDTEAFF. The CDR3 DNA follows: TGTGCCAGCAGCCTCCGTAGTGACACTGAAGCTTTCTTT.

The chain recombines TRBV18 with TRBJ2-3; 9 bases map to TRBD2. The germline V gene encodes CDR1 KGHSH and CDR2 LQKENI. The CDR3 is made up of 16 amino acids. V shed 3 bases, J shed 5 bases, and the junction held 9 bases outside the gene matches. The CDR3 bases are TGTGCCAGCTCACCTATTCGCGGGGGGGCAGGAGATACGCAGTATTTT. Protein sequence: CASSPIRGGAGDTQYF.

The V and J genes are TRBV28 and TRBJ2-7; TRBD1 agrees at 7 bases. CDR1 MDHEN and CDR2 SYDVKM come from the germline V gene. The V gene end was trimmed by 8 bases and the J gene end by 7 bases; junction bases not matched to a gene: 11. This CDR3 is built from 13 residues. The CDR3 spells CASLRGRVGEQYF. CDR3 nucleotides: TGTGCCAGCCTGAGGGGGCGGGTGGGTGAGCAGTACTTC.

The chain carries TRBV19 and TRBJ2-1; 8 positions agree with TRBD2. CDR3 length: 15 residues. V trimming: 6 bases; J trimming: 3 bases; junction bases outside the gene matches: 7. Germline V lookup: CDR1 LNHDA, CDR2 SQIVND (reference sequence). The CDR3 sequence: CASRPRREVYNEQFF. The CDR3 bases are TGTGCCAGTAGACCCAGGCGGGAGGTCTACAATGAGCAGTTCTTC.

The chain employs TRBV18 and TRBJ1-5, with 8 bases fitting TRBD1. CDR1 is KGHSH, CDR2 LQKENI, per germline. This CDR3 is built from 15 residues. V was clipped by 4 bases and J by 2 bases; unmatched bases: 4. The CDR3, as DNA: TGTGCCAGCTCACGCGGACAGGGAGGCAATCAGCCCCAGCATTTT. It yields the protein CASSRGQGGNQPQHF.

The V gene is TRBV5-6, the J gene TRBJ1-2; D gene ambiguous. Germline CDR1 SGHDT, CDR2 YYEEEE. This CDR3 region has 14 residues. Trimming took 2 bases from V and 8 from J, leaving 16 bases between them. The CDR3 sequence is CASSFRTSAGGYTF. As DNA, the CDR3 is TGTGCCAGCAGCTTTAGAACCAGCGCGGGAGGCTACACCTTC.

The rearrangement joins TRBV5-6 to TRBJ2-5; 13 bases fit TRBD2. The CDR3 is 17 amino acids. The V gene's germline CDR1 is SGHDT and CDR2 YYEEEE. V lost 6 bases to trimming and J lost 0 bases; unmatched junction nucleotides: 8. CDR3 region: CASTHGLAGVYQETQYF. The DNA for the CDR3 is TGTGCCAGCACCCATGGACTAGCGGGAGTCTACCAAGAGACCCAGTACTTC. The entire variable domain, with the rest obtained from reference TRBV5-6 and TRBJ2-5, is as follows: DAGVTQSPTHLIKTRGQQVTLRCSPKSGHDTVSWYQQALGQGPQFIFQYYEEEERQRGNFPDRFSGHQFPNYSSELNVNALLLGDSALYLCASTHGLAGVYQETQYFGPGTRLLVL.

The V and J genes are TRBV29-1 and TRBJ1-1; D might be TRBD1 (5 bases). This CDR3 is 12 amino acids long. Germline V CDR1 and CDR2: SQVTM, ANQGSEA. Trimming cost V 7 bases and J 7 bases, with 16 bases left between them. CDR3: CSARRGDGEAFF. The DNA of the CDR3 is TGCAGCGCCCGACGGGGGGATGGTGAAGCTTTCTTT.

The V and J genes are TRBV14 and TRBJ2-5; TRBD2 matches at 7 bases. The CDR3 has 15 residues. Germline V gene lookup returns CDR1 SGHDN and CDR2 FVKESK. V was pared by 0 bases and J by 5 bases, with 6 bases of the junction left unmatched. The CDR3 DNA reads TGTGCCAGCAGCCAAGAGGCGGGAGCGGGGGAGACCCAGTACTTC. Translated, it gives CASSQEAGAGETQYF.

This CDR3 reads CASTLAGGPDTQYF. Here the CDR3 DNA reads TGTGCCAGCACACTAGCGGGGGGGCCAGATACGCAGTATTTT. This sequence joins TRBV3-1 (or the pseudogene TRBV3-2) and TRBJ2-3; 13 bases fit TRBD2. Germline lookup yields CDR1 LGHDT and CDR2 YNNKEL (reference sequence). This CDR3 is built from 14 residues. Trimming at V came to 7 bases and at J to 4 bases, leaving 2 bases not matched to a gene.

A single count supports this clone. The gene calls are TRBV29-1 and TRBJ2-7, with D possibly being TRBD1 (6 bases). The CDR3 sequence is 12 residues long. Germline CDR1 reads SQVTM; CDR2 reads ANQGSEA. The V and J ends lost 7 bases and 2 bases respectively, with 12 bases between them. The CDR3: CSGVDRTYEQYF. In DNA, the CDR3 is TGCAGCGGAGTAGACAGGACCTACGAGCAGTACTTC.

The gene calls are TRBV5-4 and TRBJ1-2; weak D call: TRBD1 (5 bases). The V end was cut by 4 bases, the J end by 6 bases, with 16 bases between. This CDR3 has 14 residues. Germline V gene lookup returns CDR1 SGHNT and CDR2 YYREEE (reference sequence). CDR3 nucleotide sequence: TGTGCCAGCAGCCCCTCCGGGGGGTGGGATGGCTACACCTTC. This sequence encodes CASSPSGGWDGYTF.